The following is a T cell receptor (beta chain) sequence with its context. CDR1 and CDR2 (germline): SGHTA, FQGNSA. Losses at the gene ends were 2 bases for V and 6 bases for J; bases not matched to a gene: 10. The CDR3 length is 17 residues. This record belongs to a study of graft-versus-host responses after intestinal transplantation. Plating combined roughly 200,000 CFSE-labeled responder cells with roughly 200,000 irradiated, violet-dye-labeled stimulator cells. The responders that had proliferated, CFSE-low CD3+CD4+ and CD3+CD8+ cells, were sorted after the reaction. Study-wide results and caveats: GvH clones occurred in recipient marrow; some first appeared in ileum or blood. After transplant, early declines in HvG clones were associated with peak levels of circulating GvH clones.

The assay was immunoSEQ multiplex PCR, and TCRdb's table has in-frame clones only and misses some. The table shows roughly 6,400 clones, with 20% to 25% occurring only once. The rearrangement links TRBV7-2 to TRBJ2-2; 9 bases are a match to TRBD2. This receptor was identified in a human patient who was an organ donor for intestinal transplantation. The sequences come from alloreactive CD4+ T cells from a mixed lymphocyte reaction culture, collected before transplantation. Subset reported: CFSE-low proliferating T cells sorted from approximately six-day pre-transplant mixed lymphocyte reaction (GvH or HvG direction). The chain's CDR3 is CASSLSRWLAGSGELFF. The CDR3 region has the DNA TGTGCCAGCAGCTTAAGTAGATGGCTAGCGGGATCCGGGGAGCTGTTTTTT. Drawing the rest from reference TRBV7-2 and TRBJ2-2, the complete variable domain is GAGVSQSPSNKVTEKGKDVELRCDPISGHTALYWYRQSLGQGLEFLIYFQGNSAPDKSGLPSDRFSAERTGGSVSTLTIQRTQQEDSAVYLCASSLSRWLAGSGELFFGEGSRLTVL.